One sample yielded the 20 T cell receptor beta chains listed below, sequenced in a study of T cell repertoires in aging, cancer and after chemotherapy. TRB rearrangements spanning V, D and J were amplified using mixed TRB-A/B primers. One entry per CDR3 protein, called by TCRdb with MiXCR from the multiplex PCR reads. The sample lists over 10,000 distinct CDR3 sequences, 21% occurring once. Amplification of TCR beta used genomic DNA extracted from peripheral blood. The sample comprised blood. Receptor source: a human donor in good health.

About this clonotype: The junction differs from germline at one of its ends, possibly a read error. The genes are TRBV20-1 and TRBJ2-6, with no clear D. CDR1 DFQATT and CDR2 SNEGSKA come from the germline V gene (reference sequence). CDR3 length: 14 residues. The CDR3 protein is CSASPPAGDNVLTF. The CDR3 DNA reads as TGCAGTGCTAGCCCACCGGCTGGGGACAACGTCCTGACTTTC.

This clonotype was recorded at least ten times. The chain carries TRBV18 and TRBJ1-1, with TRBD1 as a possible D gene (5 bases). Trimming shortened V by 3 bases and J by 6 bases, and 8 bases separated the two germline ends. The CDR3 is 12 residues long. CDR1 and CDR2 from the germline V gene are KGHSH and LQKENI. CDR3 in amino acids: CASSPMGAEAFF. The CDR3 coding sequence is TGTGCCAGCTCACCGATGGGGGCTGAAGCTTTCTTT.

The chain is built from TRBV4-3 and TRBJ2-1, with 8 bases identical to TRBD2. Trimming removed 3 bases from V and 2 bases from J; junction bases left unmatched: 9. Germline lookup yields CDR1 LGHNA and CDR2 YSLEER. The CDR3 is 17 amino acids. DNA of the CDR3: TGCGCCAGCAGCCACACTGCGGGGGGCCTTACCTACAATGAGCAGTTCTTC. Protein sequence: CASSHTAGGLTYNEQFF.

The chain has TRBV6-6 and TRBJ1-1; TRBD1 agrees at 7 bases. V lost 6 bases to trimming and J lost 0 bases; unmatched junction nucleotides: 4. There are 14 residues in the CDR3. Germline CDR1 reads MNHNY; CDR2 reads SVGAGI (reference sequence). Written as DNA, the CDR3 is TGTGCCAGCAGCCAGGGACAGTTGAACACTGAAGCTTTCTTT. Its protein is CASSQGQLNTEAFF.

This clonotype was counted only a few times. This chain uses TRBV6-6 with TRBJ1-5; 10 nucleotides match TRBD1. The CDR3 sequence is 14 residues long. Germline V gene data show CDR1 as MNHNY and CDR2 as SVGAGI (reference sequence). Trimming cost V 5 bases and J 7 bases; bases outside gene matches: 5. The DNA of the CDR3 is TGTGCCAGCAGTCGACAGGGGGCGGGACAGCCCCAGCATTTT. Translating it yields CASSRQGAGQPQHF.

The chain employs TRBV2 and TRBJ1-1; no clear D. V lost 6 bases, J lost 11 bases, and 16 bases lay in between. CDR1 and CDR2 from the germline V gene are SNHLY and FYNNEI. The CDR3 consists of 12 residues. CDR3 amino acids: CASRPGGPGAFF. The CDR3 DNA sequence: TGTGCCAGCAGACCTGGCGGCCCCGGGGCTTTCTTT.

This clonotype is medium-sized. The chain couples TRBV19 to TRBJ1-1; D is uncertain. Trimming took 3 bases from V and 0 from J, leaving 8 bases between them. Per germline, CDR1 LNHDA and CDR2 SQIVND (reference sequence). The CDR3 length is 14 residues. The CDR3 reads CASSMGPLNTEAFF. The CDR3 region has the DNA TGTGCCAGTAGTATGGGTCCGTTGAACACTGAAGCTTTCTTT.

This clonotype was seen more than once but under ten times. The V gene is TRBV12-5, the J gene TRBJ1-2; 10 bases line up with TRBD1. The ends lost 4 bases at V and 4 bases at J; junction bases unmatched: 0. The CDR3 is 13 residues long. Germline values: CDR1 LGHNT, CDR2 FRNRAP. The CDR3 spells CASGWDRGYGYTF. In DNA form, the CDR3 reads TGTGCTAGTGGTTGGGACAGGGGCTATGGCTACACCTTC. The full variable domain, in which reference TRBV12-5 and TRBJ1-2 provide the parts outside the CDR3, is DARVTQTPRHKVTEMGQEVTMRCQPILGHNTVFWYRQTMMQGLELLAYFRNRAPLDDSGMPKDRFSAEMPDATLATLKIQPSEPRDSAVYFCASGWDRGYGYTFGSGTRLTVV.

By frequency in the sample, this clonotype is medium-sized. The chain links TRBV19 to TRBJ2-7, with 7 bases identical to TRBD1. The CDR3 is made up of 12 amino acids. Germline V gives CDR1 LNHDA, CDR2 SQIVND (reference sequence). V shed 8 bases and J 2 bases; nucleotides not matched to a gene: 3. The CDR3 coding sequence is TGTGCCAGTGGGACAGTCCCCTACGAGCAGTACTTC. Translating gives CASGTVPYEQYF.

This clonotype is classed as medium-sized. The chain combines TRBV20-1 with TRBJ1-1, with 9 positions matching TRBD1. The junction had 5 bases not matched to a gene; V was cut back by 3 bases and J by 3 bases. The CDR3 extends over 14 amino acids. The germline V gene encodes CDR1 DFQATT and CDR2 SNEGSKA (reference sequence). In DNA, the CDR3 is TGCAGTGCTAGCTCGGGACAGGGTCACACTGAAGCTTTCTTT. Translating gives CSASSGQGHTEAFF.

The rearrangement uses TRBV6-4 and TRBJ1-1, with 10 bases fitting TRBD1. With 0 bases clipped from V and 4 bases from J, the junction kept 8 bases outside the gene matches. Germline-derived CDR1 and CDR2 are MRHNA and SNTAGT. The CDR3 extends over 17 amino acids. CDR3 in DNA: TGTGCCAGCAGTGACTCCTCGACAGGGGGCCGCCGCACTGAAGCTTTCTTT. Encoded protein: CASSDSSTGGRRTEAFF.

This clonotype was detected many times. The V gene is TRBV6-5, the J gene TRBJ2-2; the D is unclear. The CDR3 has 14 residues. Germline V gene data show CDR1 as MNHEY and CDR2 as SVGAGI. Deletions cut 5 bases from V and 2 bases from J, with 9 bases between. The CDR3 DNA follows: TGTGCCAGCAGTCATCAACTAAACACCGGGGAGCTGTTTTTT. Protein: CASSHQLNTGELFF.

CDR3 DNA: TGTGCCAGCAGCTGGGGGCCGGACAGGTTGGATGAGCAGTTCTTC. Its protein is CASSWGPDRLDEQFF. This chain joins TRBV5-6 and TRBJ2-1; 7 positions agree with TRBD1. The CDR3 extends over 15 amino acids. The germline CDR1 and CDR2 sequences are SGHDT and YYEEEE. V lost 3 bases and J lost 8; bases outside the gene matches: 11.

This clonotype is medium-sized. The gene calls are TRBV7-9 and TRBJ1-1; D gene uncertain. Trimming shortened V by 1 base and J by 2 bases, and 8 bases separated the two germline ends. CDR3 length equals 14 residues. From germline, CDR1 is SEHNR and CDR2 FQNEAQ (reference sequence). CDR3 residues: CASSLVGSNTEAFF. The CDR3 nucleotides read TGTGCCAGCAGCTTAGTGGGCTCAAACACTGAAGCTTTCTTT.

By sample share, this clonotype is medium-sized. The CDR3 here is CASSSKDVLTF. In DNA, the CDR3 is TGTGCCAGCAGCAGTAAGGACGTCCTGACTTTC. The chain has TRBV5-6 and TRBJ2-6; D not certain. Germline CDR1 SGHDT, CDR2 YYEEEE. The CDR3 has 11 residues. V gave up 4 bases and J gave up 11 bases, with 7 bases separating them.

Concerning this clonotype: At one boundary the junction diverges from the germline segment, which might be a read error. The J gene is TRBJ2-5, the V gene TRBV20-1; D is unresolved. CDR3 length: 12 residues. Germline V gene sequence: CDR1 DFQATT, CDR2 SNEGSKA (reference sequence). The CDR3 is CSAGDRQETQYF. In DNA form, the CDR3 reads TGCAGTGCTGGAGATCGTCAAGAGACCCAGTACTTC.

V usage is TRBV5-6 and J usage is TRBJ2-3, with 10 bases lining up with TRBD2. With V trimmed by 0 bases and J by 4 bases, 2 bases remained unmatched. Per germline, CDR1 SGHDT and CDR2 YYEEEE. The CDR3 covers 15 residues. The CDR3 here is CASSLVGLAADTQYF. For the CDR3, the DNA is TGTGCCAGCAGCTTGGTTGGACTAGCGGCAGATACGCAGTATTTT.

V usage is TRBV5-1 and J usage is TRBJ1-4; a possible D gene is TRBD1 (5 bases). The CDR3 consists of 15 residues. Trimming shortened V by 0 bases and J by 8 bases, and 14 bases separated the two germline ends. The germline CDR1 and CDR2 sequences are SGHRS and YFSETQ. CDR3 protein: CASSLGDVRGEKLFF. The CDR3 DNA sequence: TGCGCCAGCAGCTTGGGGGACGTCCGGGGGGAAAAACTGTTTTTT.

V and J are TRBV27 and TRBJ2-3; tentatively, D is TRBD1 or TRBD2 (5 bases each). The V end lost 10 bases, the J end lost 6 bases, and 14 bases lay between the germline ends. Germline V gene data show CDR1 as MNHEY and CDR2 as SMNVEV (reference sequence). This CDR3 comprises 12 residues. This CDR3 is CATWDPSDTQYF. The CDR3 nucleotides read TGTGCCACGTGGGACCCTTCGGATACGCAGTATTTT.

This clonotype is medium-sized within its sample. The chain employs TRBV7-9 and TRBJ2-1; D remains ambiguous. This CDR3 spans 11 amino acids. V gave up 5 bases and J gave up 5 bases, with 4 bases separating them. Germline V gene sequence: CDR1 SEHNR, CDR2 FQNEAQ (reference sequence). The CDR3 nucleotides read TGTGCCAGCAGCGGTAACAATGAGCAGTTCTTC. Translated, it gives CASSGNNEQFF.